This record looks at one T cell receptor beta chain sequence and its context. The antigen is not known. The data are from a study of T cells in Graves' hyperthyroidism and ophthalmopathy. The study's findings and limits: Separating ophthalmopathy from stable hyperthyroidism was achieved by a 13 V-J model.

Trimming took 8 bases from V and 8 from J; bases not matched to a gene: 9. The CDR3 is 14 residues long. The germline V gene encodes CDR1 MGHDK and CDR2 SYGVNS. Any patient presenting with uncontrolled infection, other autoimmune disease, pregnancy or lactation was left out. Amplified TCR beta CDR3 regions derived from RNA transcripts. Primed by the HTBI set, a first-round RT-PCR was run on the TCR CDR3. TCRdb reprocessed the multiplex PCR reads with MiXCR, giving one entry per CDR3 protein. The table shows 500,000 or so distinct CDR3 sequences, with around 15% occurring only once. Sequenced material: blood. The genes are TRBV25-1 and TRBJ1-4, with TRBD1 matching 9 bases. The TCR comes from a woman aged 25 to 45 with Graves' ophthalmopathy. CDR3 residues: CASEQGQGLEKLFF. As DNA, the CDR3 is TGTGCCAGCGAGCAGGGACAGGGCCTCGAAAAACTGTTTTTT.